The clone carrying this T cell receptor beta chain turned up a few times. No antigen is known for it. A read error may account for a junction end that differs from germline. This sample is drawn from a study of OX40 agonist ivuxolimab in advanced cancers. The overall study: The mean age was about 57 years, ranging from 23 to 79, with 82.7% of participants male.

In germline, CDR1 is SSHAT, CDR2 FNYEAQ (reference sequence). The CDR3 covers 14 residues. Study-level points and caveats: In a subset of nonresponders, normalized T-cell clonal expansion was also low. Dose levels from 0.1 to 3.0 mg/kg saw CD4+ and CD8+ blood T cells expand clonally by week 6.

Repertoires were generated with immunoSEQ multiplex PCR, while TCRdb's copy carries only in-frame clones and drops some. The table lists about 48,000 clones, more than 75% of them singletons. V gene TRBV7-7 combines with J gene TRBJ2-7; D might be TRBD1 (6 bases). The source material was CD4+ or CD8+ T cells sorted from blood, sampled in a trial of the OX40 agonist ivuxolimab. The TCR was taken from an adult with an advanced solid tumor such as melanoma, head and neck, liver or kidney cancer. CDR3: CASSLEQGAYEQYF. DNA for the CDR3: TGTGCTAGCAGCTTAGAACAGGGCGCCTACGAGCAGTACTTC.